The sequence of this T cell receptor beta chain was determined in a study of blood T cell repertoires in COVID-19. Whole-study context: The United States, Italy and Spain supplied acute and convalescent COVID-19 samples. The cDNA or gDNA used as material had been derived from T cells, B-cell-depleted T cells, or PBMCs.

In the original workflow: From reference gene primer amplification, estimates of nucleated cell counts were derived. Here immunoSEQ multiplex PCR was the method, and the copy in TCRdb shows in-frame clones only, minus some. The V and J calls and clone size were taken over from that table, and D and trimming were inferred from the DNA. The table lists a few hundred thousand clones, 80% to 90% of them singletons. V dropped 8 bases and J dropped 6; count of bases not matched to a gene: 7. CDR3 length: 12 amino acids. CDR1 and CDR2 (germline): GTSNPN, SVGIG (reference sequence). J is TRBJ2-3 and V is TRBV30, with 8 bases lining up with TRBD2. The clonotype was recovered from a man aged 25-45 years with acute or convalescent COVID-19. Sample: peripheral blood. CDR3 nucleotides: TGTGCCCTAAAGGCGGGAGGCGATACGCAGTATTTT. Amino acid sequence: CALKAGGDTQYF.